This T cell receptor beta chain was documented in a study of T cells of healthy individuals. This clonotype was recorded many times. TCRdb passed the 5' RACE reads through MiXCR, listing each CDR3 protein once. The table records approximately 58,000 distinct CDR3 sequences, roughly 15% of them present only once. The clonotype originates from a human donor in good health.

The CDR3 region is CASSPMDSGYEKLFF. DNA of the CDR3: TGTGCCAGCAGCCCGATGGACAGCGGTTATGAAAAACTGTTTTTT. The V and J genes are TRBV9 and TRBJ1-4; tentatively, D is TRBD1 (6 bases). V lost 4 bases and J lost 6, with 16 bases in between. The CDR3 is made up of 15 amino acids. The germline V gene encodes CDR1 SGDLS and CDR2 YYNGEE.